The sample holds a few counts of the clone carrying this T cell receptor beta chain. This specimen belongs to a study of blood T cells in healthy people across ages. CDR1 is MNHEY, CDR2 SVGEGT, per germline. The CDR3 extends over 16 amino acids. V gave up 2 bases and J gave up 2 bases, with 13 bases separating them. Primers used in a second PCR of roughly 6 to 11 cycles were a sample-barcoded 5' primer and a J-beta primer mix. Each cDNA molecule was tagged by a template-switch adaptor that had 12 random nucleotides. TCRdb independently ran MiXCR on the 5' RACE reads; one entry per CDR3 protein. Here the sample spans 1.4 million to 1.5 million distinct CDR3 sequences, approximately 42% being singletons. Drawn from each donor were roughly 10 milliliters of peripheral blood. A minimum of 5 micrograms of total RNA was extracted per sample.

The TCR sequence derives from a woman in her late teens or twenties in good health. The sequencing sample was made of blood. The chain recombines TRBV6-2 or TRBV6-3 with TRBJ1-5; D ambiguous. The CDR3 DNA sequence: TGTGCCAGCAGTTACAATAGGGAAGGTGGCAATCAGCCCCAGCATTTT. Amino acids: CASSYNREGGNQPQHF.